This TCR beta chain was sequenced in a study of shared clonotypes between healthy human individuals. The study, taken as a whole, reports: Unshared clonotypes carried lower generation probabilities than those common to all four donors. It was anticipated that sequencing depth would influence how many clonotypes donors shared.

Concerning this clone: Its antigen is not known.

Germline V gene data show CDR1 as SEHNR and CDR2 as FQNEAQ (reference sequence). The V and J ends lost 2 bases and 2 bases, in that order; junction bases with no gene match: 11. The CDR3 contains 18 residues. The naive CD8 fraction comprised CD45RO-negative cells positively selected for CCR7 and excluded terminally differentiated effector memory CD45RA+ cells. Each cell subset's genomic DNA was divided evenly among several immunoSEQ plates. Replicate PCRs from sorted subsets contained 200 ng DNA, which is around 29,000 T cell genomes. Produced via immunoSEQ multiplex PCR; TCRdb's table is partial and in-frame only. The table has about 2.1 million clones, over 85% seen once.

This receptor was taken from a young man in good health. Some clones in this sample may be carry-over from other donors' samples. This chain joins TRBV7-9 and TRBJ2-7; the match to TRBD2 covers 11 bases. Input material: naive CD8+ T cells from PBMCs. CDR3 nucleotide sequence: TGTGCCAGCAGCTTATTCGGGCTAGCGGGAGGAGGCACCTACGAGCAGTACTTC. Its translation: CASSLFGLAGGGTYEQYF.